The following is a T cell receptor (beta chain) sequence with its context. What it binds is unknown. These donors, healthy bone marrow donors, were studied. With 60 Vbeta and 13 Jbeta primers, the PCR was carried out. TCRdb's table, derived via immunoSEQ multiplex PCR, lists solely in-frame clones and lacks some. Of around 130,000 clones listed, 75% to 90% were seen once; the top ten hold 5% to 7%. This entry comes from a study of cytomegalovirus exposure and HLA in healthy donors. Study outcomes and limitations: Researchers reported from a later analysis that most CMV-associated TCR beta chains appeared HLA-restricted.

The CDR3 runs to 12 residues. CDR1 is MNHNS, CDR2 SASEGT, per germline. Trimming shortened V by 2 bases and J by 9 bases, and 10 bases separated the two germline ends. Sequencing used PBMCs. The sequence came from a woman aged 40 to 50 in good health and CMV-seropositive. This rearrangement joins TRBV6-1 to TRBJ1-1, with D unclear. CDR3 sequence (DNA): TGTGCCAGCAGTGAACCCAGGCAGAAAGCTTTCTTT. Translated, it gives CASSEPRQKAFF.